The clone carrying this T cell receptor beta chain appeared once. This sample is part of a study of blood T cell repertoires in COVID-19. At the level of the study: Collection of acute and convalescent COVID-19 samples took place in the United States, Italy and Spain. T cells, B-cell-depleted T cells, or PBMCs provided the cDNA or gDNA that served as material.

CDR3 length: 16 amino acids. Between the trimmed V and J ends, which lost 4 bases and 2 bases, there was a span of 19 bases. CDR1 and CDR2 (germline): SGHRS, YFSETQ. Original data processing: Reference gene primer amplification gave estimated nucleated cell counts. Here immunoSEQ multiplex PCR was the method, and the copy in TCRdb shows in-frame clones only, minus some. V, J and clone size derive from that table, while D and trimming were established from the DNA sequence. In the table there are around 130,000 clones, 84% of which are singletons. The chain links TRBV5-1 to TRBJ2-7; perhaps TRBD2 as D (6 bases). Sequencing was done on a sample of peripheral blood. The receptor's source is a human donor in a cohort sampled during active COVID-19. This CDR3 reads CASSPLGGLGPYEQYF. Written as DNA, the CDR3 is TGCGCCAGCAGCCCCCTGGGGGGACTGGGCCCCTACGAGCAGTACTTC.